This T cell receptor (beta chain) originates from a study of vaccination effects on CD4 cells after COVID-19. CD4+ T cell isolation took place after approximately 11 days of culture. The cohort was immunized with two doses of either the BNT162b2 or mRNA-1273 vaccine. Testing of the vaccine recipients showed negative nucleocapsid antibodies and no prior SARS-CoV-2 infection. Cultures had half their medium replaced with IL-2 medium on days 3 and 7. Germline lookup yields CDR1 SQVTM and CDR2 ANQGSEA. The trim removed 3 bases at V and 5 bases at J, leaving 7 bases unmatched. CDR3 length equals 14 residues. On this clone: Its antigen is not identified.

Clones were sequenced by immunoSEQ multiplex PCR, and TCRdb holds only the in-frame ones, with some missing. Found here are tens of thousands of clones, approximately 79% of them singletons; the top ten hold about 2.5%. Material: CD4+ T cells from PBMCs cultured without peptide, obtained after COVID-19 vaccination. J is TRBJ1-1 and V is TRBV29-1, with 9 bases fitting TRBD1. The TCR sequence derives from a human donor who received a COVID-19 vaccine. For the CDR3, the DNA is TGCAGCGTTGACTGGACAGGGGTGCGTACTGAAGCTTTCTTT. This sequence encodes CSVDWTGVRTEAFF.